The 15 T cell receptor beta chains reported below all come from one sample, sequenced in a study of blood T cell repertoires in COVID-19. Produced via immunoSEQ multiplex PCR; TCRdb's table is partial and in-frame only. The table shows about 320,000 clones, with 90% occurring only once. Sequenced: PBMCs or T cells enriched from blood (not recorded which). The receptor set was obtained from a woman in her twenties or thirties who had been exposed to COVID-19.

This chain uses TRBV9 with TRBJ1-4, with TRBD1 matching over 11 bases. Germline V gene sequence: CDR1 SGDLS, CDR2 YYNGEE. The CDR3 is made up of 15 amino acids. J lost 7 bases, V lost 3 bases, and 5 bases had no gene match. CDR3 coding DNA: TGTGCCAGCAGCGCTTCCGGGACAGGGGGTGAAAAACTGTTTTTT. This sequence encodes CASSASGTGGEKLFF.

The rearrangement joins TRBV7-6 to TRBJ2-1; D is unclear. V lost 5 bases and J lost 9, with 8 bases in between. The CDR3 is 11 residues long. CDR1 and CDR2 from the germline V gene are SGHVS and FNYEAQ. This chain's CDR3 is CASSLRSEQFF. Written as DNA, the CDR3 is TGTGCCAGCAGCCTACGAAGTGAGCAGTTCTTC.

V and J are TRBV19 and TRBJ1-2, with unresolved D. CDR1 LNHDA and CDR2 SQIVND come from the germline V gene (reference sequence). The CDR3 has 13 amino acids. V lost 1 base and J lost 6, with 9 bases in between. The CDR3 bases are TGTGCCAGTAGTATAGTTGCCGGAGATGGCTACACCTTC. Protein sequence: CASSIVAGDGYTF. Full variable domain (missing parts from reference TRBV19 and TRBJ1-2): DGGITQSPKYLFRKEGQNVTLSCEQNLNHDAMYWYRQDPGQGLRLIYYSQIVNDFQKGDIAEGYSVSREKKESFPLTVTSAQKNPTAFYLCASSIVAGDGYTFGSGTRLTVV.

The chain uses TRBV5-4 and TRBJ1-1; D perhaps matches TRBD1 (5 bases). This CDR3 is built from 14 residues. V was trimmed by 0 bases and J by 6 bases, leaving 12 bases between them. Germline loops: CDR1 SGHNT, CDR2 YYREEE (reference sequence). The CDR3 loop reads CASSLGGEGAEAFF. The CDR3 DNA sequence: TGTGCCAGCAGCTTGGGGGGGGAAGGGGCTGAAGCTTTCTTT.

This sequence joins TRBV7-9 and TRBJ2-3; D is possibly TRBD1 (6 bases). The CDR3 is 16 amino acids. With 2 bases removed from V and 5 bases from J, the gap between germline ends came to 17 bases. Germline V gene sequence: CDR1 SEHNR, CDR2 FQNEAQ (reference sequence). DNA for the CDR3: TGTGCCAGCAGCTTAAACAGGGAGTATTTTGTAGATACGCAGTATTTT. This codes for CASSLNREYFVDTQYF.

This rearrangement joins TRBV10-3 to TRBJ2-3; 10 nucleotides align to TRBD2. Germline CDR1 and CDR2: ENHRY and SYGVKD. Trimming took 8 bases from V and 4 from J; bases not matched to a gene: 6. This CDR3 has 14 amino acids. The CDR3 DNA reads TGTGCCATCCGTAAGCGGGGGGGCGCAGATACGCAGTATTTT. It codes for CAIRKRGGADTQYF.

The chain carries TRBV2 and TRBJ2-1, with 10 positions matching TRBD2. Trimming at V came to 3 bases and at J to 10 bases, leaving 9 bases not matched to a gene. Germline V gene data show CDR1 as SNHLY and CDR2 as FYNNEI. CDR3 length: 15 amino acids. This CDR3 reads CASSEQAGGPWEQFF. The CDR3 region has the DNA TGTGCCAGCAGTGAGCAAGCGGGGGGGCCTTGGGAGCAGTTCTTC.

The J gene is TRBJ1-2, the V gene TRBV6-5; 10 nucleotides match TRBD1. In germline, CDR1 is MNHEY, CDR2 SVGAGI. The CDR3 sequence is 13 residues long. The V segment lost 8 bases and the J segment 8 bases; nucleotides outside the gene matches: 8. CDR3 bases: TGTGCCAGCGTTTCGGGACAGGGGAGAGGCTACACCTTC. Translating gives CASVSGQGRGYTF.

The chain combines TRBV2 with TRBJ1-5; D not certain. Per the germline V gene, CDR1 is SNHLY and CDR2 is FYNNEI. This CDR3 spans 12 amino acids. V lost 3 bases and J lost 4, with 4 bases in between. The CDR3 protein is CASSDANQPQHF. In DNA form, the CDR3 reads TGTGCCAGCAGTGATGCGAATCAGCCCCAGCATTTT.

V gene TRBV3-1 (or the pseudogene TRBV3-2) combines with J gene TRBJ2-1; 7 nucleotides line up with TRBD2. CDR1 and CDR2 (germline): LGHDT, YNNKEL (reference sequence). CDR3 length equals 16 residues. J lost 0 bases, V lost 3 bases, and 5 bases had no gene match. The CDR3 spells CASSHNRGDSYNEQFF. The CDR3 nucleotides are TGTGCCAGCAGCCATAACCGGGGGGACTCCTACAATGAGCAGTTCTTC.

On this clone: Other DNA variants within this sample encode the same CDR3. The rearrangement links TRBV6-5 to TRBJ2-1, with TRBD1 matching 10 bases. The CDR3 is 14 residues long. V lost 7 bases, J lost 4 bases, and 4 bases stayed unmatched. Germline CDR1 is MNHEY and CDR2 is SVGAGI. Here the CDR3 DNA reads TGTGCCAGCACGGGACAGGGGTCTTACAATGAGCAGTTCTTC. Its translation is CASTGQGSYNEQFF.

V gene TRBV19 combines with J gene TRBJ1-2, with 8 bases fitting TRBD1. The CDR3 totals 16 residues. V lost 7 bases and J lost 4; bases outside the gene matches: 14. Germline V lookup: CDR1 LNHDA, CDR2 SQIVND (reference sequence). The CDR3 region is CASTPGQGFQRYGYTF. The CDR3 bases are TGTGCCAGTACCCCTGGACAGGGATTTCAACGCTATGGCTACACCTTC. Together with reference TRBV19 and TRBJ1-2, the CDR3 gives the full variable domain: DGGITQSPKYLFRKEGQNVTLSCEQNLNHDAMYWYRQDPGQGLRLIYYSQIVNDFQKGDIAEGYSVSREKKESFPLTVTSAQKNPTAFYLCASTPGQGFQRYGYTFGSGTRLTVV.

This chain joins TRBV19 and TRBJ1-1; D is undetermined. CDR3 length: 13 residues. V lost 5 bases, J lost 4 bases, and 11 bases lay in between. Germline CDR1 reads LNHDA; CDR2 reads SQIVND (reference sequence). This CDR3 is CASSWASGTEAFF. The CDR3 DNA reads as TGTGCCAGTAGTTGGGCGTCTGGCACTGAAGCTTTCTTT.

This chain connects TRBV12-3 or TRBV12-4 to TRBJ1-2, with 8 nucleotides matching TRBD1. The J segment lost 2 bases and the V segment lost 6 bases, leaving 2 bases of the junction unmatched. The CDR3 covers 13 residues. The CDR3 region is CASRDRANYGYTF. The CDR3 DNA reads as TGTGCCAGCAGGGACAGGGCCAACTATGGCTACACCTTC.

This clone has just one count. This chain links TRBV18 with TRBJ1-3; perhaps TRBD1 as D (6 bases). The CDR3 is 16 residues long. Trimming pared 2 bases from V and 3 bases from J, leaving 14 bases between. From germline, CDR1 is KGHSH and CDR2 LQKENI. In DNA form, the CDR3 reads TGTGCCAGCTCACCATCCGGGGGGCTCTTTGGAAACACCATATATTTT. Its translation is CASSPSGGLFGNTIYF.